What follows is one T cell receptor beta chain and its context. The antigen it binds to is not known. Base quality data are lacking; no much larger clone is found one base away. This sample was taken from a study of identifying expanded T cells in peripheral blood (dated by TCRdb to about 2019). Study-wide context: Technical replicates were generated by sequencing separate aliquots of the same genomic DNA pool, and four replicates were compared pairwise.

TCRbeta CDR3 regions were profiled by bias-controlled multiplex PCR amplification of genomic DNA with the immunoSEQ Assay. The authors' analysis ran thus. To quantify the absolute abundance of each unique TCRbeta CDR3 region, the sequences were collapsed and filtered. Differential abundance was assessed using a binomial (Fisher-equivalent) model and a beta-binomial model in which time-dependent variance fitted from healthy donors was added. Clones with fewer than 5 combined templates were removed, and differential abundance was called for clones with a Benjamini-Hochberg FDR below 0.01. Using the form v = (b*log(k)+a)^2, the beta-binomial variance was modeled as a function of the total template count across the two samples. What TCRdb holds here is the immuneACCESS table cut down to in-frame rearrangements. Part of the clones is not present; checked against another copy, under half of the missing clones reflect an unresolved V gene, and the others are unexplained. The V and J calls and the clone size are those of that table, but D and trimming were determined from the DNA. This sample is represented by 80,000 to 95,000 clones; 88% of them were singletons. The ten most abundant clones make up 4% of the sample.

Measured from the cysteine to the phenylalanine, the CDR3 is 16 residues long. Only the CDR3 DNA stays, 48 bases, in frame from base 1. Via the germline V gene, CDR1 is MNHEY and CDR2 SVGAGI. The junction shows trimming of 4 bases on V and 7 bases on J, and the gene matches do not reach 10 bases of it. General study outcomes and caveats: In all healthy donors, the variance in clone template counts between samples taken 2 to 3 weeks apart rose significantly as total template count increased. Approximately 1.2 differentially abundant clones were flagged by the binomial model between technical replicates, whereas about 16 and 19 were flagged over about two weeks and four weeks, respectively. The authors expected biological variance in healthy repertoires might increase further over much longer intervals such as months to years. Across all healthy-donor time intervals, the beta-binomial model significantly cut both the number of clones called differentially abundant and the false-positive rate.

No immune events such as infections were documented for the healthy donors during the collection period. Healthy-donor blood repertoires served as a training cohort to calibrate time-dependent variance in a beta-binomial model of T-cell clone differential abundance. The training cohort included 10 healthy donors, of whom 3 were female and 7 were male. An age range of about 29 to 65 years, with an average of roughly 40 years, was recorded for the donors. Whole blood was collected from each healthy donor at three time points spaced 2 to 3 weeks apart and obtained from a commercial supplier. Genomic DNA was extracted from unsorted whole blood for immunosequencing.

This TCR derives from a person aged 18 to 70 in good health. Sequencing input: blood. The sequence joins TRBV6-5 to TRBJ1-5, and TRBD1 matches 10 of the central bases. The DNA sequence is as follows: TGTGCCAGCAGTTCCTCCGACAGGGGGCTGGCCCAGCCCCAGCATTTT. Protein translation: CASSSSDRGLAQPQHF.